This T cell receptor beta chain was captured by sequencing in a study of T cells in Graves' hyperthyroidism and ophthalmopathy (dated by TCRdb to between 2017 and 2020). For the wider study: Peripheral blood samples were taken at initial diagnosis, before any treatment was given. An independent validation cohort of under 20 hyperthyroidism patients and about 15 patients who later progressed to ophthalmopathy tested prospective prediction of ophthalmopathy. In roughly six Graves' hyperthyroidism patients, the study also compared T-cell repertoires from thyroid tissue with T-cell repertoires from blood. After sampling, hyperthyroidism patients received methimazole starting at 30 mg daily, and ophthalmopathy patients received high-dose intravenous methylprednisolone. TCR V-J signatures able to tell the groups apart were searched for in a discovery cohort of 90 to 100 patients, of whom more than 40 had Graves' ophthalmopathy and about 60 had stable Graves' hyperthyroidism. The 100 discovery patients were randomly divided into training and test sets at a 7:3 ratio. According to the paper, TCR Vbeta CDR3 sequencing was carried out on 135 peripheral blood samples, which came from 40 to 45 ophthalmopathy, around 74 hyperthyroidism and roughly 17 progressor patients.

Hyperthyroidism patients were newly diagnosed, had a disease duration of under 2 months, and were aged 18 to 65 years. Exclusion was applied to patients with uncontrolled infections, other autoimmune diseases, pregnancy or lactation. Diagnoses were established on the basis of clinical symptoms, serum thyroxine and TRAb, thyroid ultrasound, and orbital computed tomography. For progressor patients, blood was drawn at the first diagnosis of hyperthyroidism, before any ophthalmopathy symptoms had appeared. PBMCs were separated from 8 to 10 ml of fresh peripheral blood using Ficoll-Paque density gradient centrifugation. Progressor patients were defined as those initially diagnosed with Graves' hyperthyroidism in whom ophthalmopathy developed during follow-up. Total RNA was extracted using Trizol reagent, and RNA quality was assessed on an Agilent 2100 Bioanalyzer. The paper as a whole reports these results and caveats: During validation, the model predicted progression to ophthalmopathy a median of approximately 6 months ahead of onset, with around 71% sensitivity and 72% to 85% specificity. No statistical method was used to set the sample size in advance, and investigators knew the group allocation. Blood samples also contained most of the expanded thyroid clonotypes (frequency above 0.001), which suggests that blood repertoires may reflect thyroid immune responses. A 13 V-J signature model separated ophthalmopathy from stable hyperthyroidism, with just over 85% sensitivity and about 81% specificity in cross-validation and 80%/75% in testing.

The CDR3 holds 15 amino acids from the cysteine to the phenylalanine. Here the CDR3 DNA is all that survives: 45 bases in frame from base 1. The germline V gene (reference sequence) gives CDR1 as LGHDT and CDR2 as YNNKEL. V and J lose 0 bases and 5 bases, and a span of 14 bases separates them. The TCR beta CDR3 regions were amplified from RNA transcripts. The first round of RT-PCR for the TCR CDR3 was performed with the HTBI primer set and the Qiagen OneStep RT-PCR kit. Libraries were constructed in a second round of multiplex PCR, after which size selection and purification were performed. Paired-end sequencing of the libraries was performed with 100 bp reads on an Illumina HiSeq2000. In the source study's methods: Raw data were processed with SOAPnuke, discarding reads with adapters, uncalled bases, mean Phred below 15, or no exact constant-primer or identifier match. High-quality paired reads were merged using COPE v1.2.5, and each unique nucleotide sequence was defined as a clonotype. Clonotypes were aligned to IMGT TRBV, TRBD and TRBJ reference segments using MiTCR v1.1. The analysis included only V-J combinations with a frequency above 0.0001, which together covered more than 99% of the repertoires. A TCS score was defined as the ratio of F50 (clonal expansion) to E x V (chaos), with BLOSUM62-based TCRdist applied between CDR3 peptides within each V-J. Welch's t-statistics and random forest reduced roughly 540 V-J features to around 14, which were used in a naive Bayes classifier (R e1071). TCRdb reran the public reads through fastp at Q25 and MiXCR, keeping productive beta chains. Identical CDR3 proteins give one entry, which carries the most common genes and DNA. TCRdb, not the authors, supplied the V and J calls. The sample table lists nearly 600,000 distinct CDR3 sequences, approximately 14% of them with a count of one. The top ten constitute about 5.8% of the sample.

Worth noting for this clonotype: This receptor's antigen is unknown. The sample holds no much larger clone one base away, and base qualities are not on file.

Sequencing input: blood. The sequence is built from TRBV3-1 and TRBJ2-7; possibly the D gene is TRBD2, per 5 matching bases. This TCR derives from a woman in her twenties or thirties with Graves' hyperthyroidism that later progressed to Graves' ophthalmopathy. The DNA sequence reads TGTGCCAGCAGCCAAGACGCGGTCCTGAGGGACGAGCAGTACTTC. This codes for CASSQDAVLRDEQYF.